One and the same sample provided the 32 T cell receptor beta chains below, sequenced in a study of T cell responses to AZD1222 COVID-19 vaccine. Assay: immunoSEQ multiplex PCR; the TCRdb copy retains only in-frame clones and omits some. Among 50,000 to 55,000 clones listed, roughly 87% were seen once. Sequencing used peripheral blood, obtained 28 days after the second AZD1222 dose. The receptors were gathered from an adult who received the AZD1222 COVID-19 vaccine.

This chain links TRBV3-1 (or the pseudogene TRBV3-2) with TRBJ2-7, with 8 nucleotides matching TRBD2. The CDR3 runs to 12 residues. V trimming: 3 bases; J trimming: 7 bases; junction bases outside the gene matches: 2. Per germline, CDR1 LGHDT and CDR2 YNNKEL (reference sequence). CDR3 loop: CASSQLAGEQYF. In DNA form, the CDR3 reads TGTGCCAGCAGCCAGTTAGCGGGGGAGCAGTACTTC.

The chain couples TRBV10-3 to TRBJ2-4; 8 nucleotides align to TRBD1. The junction had 6 bases not matched to a gene; V was cut back by 2 bases and J by 6 bases. The CDR3 runs to 15 residues. Germline loops: CDR1 ENHRY, CDR2 SYGVKD. The CDR3 DNA follows: TGTGCCATCAGTGAGCTCCTCGGACAGGGAAACATTCAGTACTTC. It encodes CAISELLGQGNIQYF.

The chain uses TRBV9 and TRBJ1-3; the D is unclear. With 0 bases removed from V and 0 bases from J, the gap between germline ends came to 13 bases. Germline assignment: CDR1 SGDLS and CDR2 YYNGEE. The CDR3 contains 17 residues. The CDR3 bases are TGTGCCAGCAGCGTAGAGGCGACCGGACTCTCTGGAAACACCATATATTTT. It translates to CASSVEATGLSGNTIYF.

The chain recombines TRBV2 with TRBJ2-1, with a weak D call TRBD2 (5 bases). CDR3 length: 15 amino acids. V was pared by 7 bases and J by 2 bases, with 15 bases between. Germline V gene data show CDR1 as SNHLY and CDR2 as FYNNEI. CDR3 residues: CASTKNAGTYNEQFF. In DNA, the CDR3 is TGTGCCAGCACGAAAAACGCCGGGACCTACAATGAGCAGTTCTTC.

The chain has TRBV28 and TRBJ2-7; 9 bases are shared with TRBD1. V lost 7 bases and J lost 1; bases outside the gene matches: 8. This CDR3 comprises 15 residues. Germline V lookup: CDR1 MDHEN, CDR2 SYDVKM. CDR3 loop: CASMTGGRLSYEQYF. The CDR3, as DNA: TGTGCCAGCATGACAGGGGGTCGTCTATCCTACGAGCAGTACTTC.

This chain joins TRBV30 and TRBJ2-4; 13 bases map to TRBD2. The trim removed 2 bases at V and 4 bases at J, leaving 8 bases unmatched. Germline V gives CDR1 GTSNPN, CDR2 SVGIG (reference sequence). The CDR3 has 17 residues. Here the CDR3 reads CAWSWTSGSRGKNIQYF. CDR3 DNA sequence: TGTGCCTGGAGTTGGACTAGCGGGAGTAGAGGGAAAAACATTCAGTACTTC.

J is TRBJ1-1 and V is TRBV2, with D possibly TRBD1 on 5 matching bases. With 5 bases removed from V and 3 bases from J, the gap between germline ends came to 10 bases. From germline, CDR1 is SNHLY and CDR2 FYNNEI. This CDR3 is built from 13 residues. In DNA form, the CDR3 reads TGTGCCAGCAGTCGAGGGGAAGACACTGAAGCTTTCTTT. The encoded protein is CASSRGEDTEAFF.

This clone was seen only once. CDR3 DNA: TGTGCCAGCAGAGACAGGGGCCTCCTCAAGGCCGGGGAGCTGTTTTTT. Protein: CASRDRGLLKAGELFF. The chain couples TRBV28 to TRBJ2-2; 8 bases line up with TRBD1. Germline CDR1 reads MDHEN; CDR2 reads SYDVKM. This CDR3 is 16 amino acids long. The V segment lost 6 bases and the J segment 6 bases; nucleotides outside the gene matches: 12.

This clone was found once. V usage is TRBV7-6 and J usage is TRBJ2-5; TRBD1 might be the D (6 bases). Germline CDR1 and CDR2: SGHVS and FNYEAQ. V gave up 1 base and J gave up 0 bases, with 12 bases separating them. The CDR3 has 16 residues. CDR3 in DNA: TGTGCCAGCAGCTTAGGCGGGCAGGGGTACCAAGAGACCCAGTACTTC. It translates to CASSLGGQGYQETQYF.

V usage is TRBV2 and J usage is TRBJ2-3; TRBD1 or TRBD2 may be the D gene (6 bases each). The V end lost 3 bases, the J end lost 3 bases, and 13 bases lay between the germline ends. This CDR3 has 15 amino acids. Germline V gene data show CDR1 as SNHLY and CDR2 as FYNNEI. CDR3 in DNA: TGTGCCAGCAGTGATGGGGGGCTACTTACAGATACGCAGTATTTT. This codes for CASSDGGLLTDTQYF.

The CDR3 DNA reads as TGTGCCAGCAGCCGGGACAGGGGTGATTCACCCCTCCACTTT. It specifies CASSRDRGDSPLHF. The V gene is TRBV2, the J gene TRBJ1-6; 10 bases are a match to TRBD1. This CDR3 is 14 amino acids long. From germline, CDR1 is SNHLY and CDR2 FYNNEI. V trimming: 6 bases; J trimming: 8 bases; junction bases outside the gene matches: 4.

The chain links TRBV7-6 to TRBJ2-1; D is undetermined. The CDR3 sequence is 16 residues long. The germline V and J ends were trimmed by 1 base and 8 bases, with 18 bases remaining between them. Germline CDR1 is SGHVS and CDR2 is FNYEAQ. In DNA form, the CDR3 reads TGTGCCAGCAGCTTAGTCCACGCCGTCACAATGGATGAGCAGTTCTTC. It is translated as CASSLVHAVTMDEQFF.

The V and J genes are TRBV7-2 and TRBJ1-3; 9 positions match TRBD1. From germline, CDR1 is SGHTA and CDR2 FQGNSA. V trimming: 4 bases; J trimming: 4 bases; junction bases outside the gene matches: 5. There are 15 residues in the CDR3. CDR3 region: CASSSTGGKGNTIYF. The DNA of the CDR3 is TGTGCCAGCAGCTCGACAGGGGGAAAGGGAAACACCATATATTTT.

This clone was counted only a few times. The rearrangement uses TRBV4-1 and TRBJ2-1; no clear D. CDR3 length: 13 residues. Trimming stripped 4 bases from V and 3 bases from J, with 7 bases between. CDR1 is MGHRA, CDR2 YSYEKL, per germline. CDR3 nucleotide sequence: TGCGCCAGCAGCCTCAGTCTCTACAATGAGCAGTTCTTC. It yields the protein CASSLSLYNEQFF.

V gene TRBV7-9 combines with J gene TRBJ2-2, with D perhaps TRBD2 (6 bases). CDR1 is SEHNR and CDR2 is FQNEAQ in the germline V gene (reference sequence). CDR3 size: 13 residues. The ends were cut back, 5 bases at V and 7 bases at J, with 11 bases in the middle. CDR3: CASSPRGFGELFF. CDR3 DNA: TGTGCCAGCAGCCCCCGGGGGTTCGGGGAGCTGTTTTTT.

The chain uses TRBV28 and TRBJ1-4; D remains ambiguous. V shed 5 bases and J shed 3 bases, with 13 bases lying between them. The germline V gene encodes CDR1 MDHEN and CDR2 SYDVKM. The CDR3 is 15 residues long. The CDR3 coding sequence is TGTGCCAGCAGTCTTTATGTCACATCTAATGAAAAACTGTTTTTT. Translation gives CASSLYVTSNEKLFF.

The chain employs TRBV5-1 and TRBJ1-4; TRBD1 matches at 11 bases. Trimming removed 4 bases from V and 2 bases from J; junction bases left unmatched: 7. Germline CDR1 reads SGHRS; CDR2 reads YFSETQ. The CDR3 consists of 17 residues. The CDR3 nucleotides read TGCGCCAGCAGCACCACGGGACAGGGGGAGACTAATGAAAAACTGTTTTTT. Its translation: CASSTTGQGETNEKLFF.

The chain combines TRBV7-3 with TRBJ2-1; 7 bases line up with TRBD1. The germline gives CDR1 SGHTA, CDR2 FQGTGA. The length of the CDR3 is 15 residues. V lost 4 bases to trimming and J lost 1 base; unmatched junction nucleotides: 4. Here the CDR3 DNA reads TGTGCCAGCAGCTCTGACAGGGCTTCCTACAATGAGCAGTTCTTC. Its protein product is CASSSDRASYNEQFF.

This clone was found once. J is TRBJ1-1 and V is TRBV19; TRBD1 is a possible D gene (5 bases). This CDR3 has 15 residues. Deletions cut 3 bases from V and 1 base from J, with 12 bases between. From germline, CDR1 is LNHDA and CDR2 SQIVND (reference sequence). CDR3 region: CASSIGGAGNTEAFF. CDR3 in DNA: TGTGCCAGTAGTATTGGGGGAGCAGGGAACACTGAAGCTTTCTTT.

The chain carries TRBV5-1 and TRBJ1-6; TRBD1 is a possible D gene (6 bases). Between the trimmed V and J ends, which lost 4 bases and 4 bases, there was a span of 15 bases. The CDR3 is 16 residues long. CDR1 is SGHRS, CDR2 YFSETQ, per germline. This chain's CDR3 is CASSADSGPYNSPLHF. CDR3 DNA: TGCGCCAGCAGCGCGGACAGTGGGCCGTATAATTCACCCCTCCACTTT.

The gene calls are TRBV5-1 and TRBJ2-1, with 12 bases aligning to TRBD2. The CDR3 sequence is 16 residues long. From germline, CDR1 is SGHRS and CDR2 YFSETQ. Germline trimming cut 0 bases from V and 3 bases from J; bases unmatched to any gene: 1. CDR3 sequence (DNA): TGCGCCAGCAGCTTGGCTAGCGGGAGGGGCTACAATGAGCAGTTCTTC. Translating gives CASSLASGRGYNEQFF.

This clone was observed a single time. The rearrangement joins TRBV4-2 to TRBJ2-3; D not certain. V lost 6 bases and J lost 5, with 24 bases in between. Looked up from germline, CDR1 is LGHNA and CDR2 is YNFKEQ. This CDR3 is built from 17 residues. The CDR3 sequence: CASSPLLRATGGDTQYF. The CDR3 DNA follows: TGTGCCAGCAGTCCCCTTTTAAGAGCTACCGGCGGAGATACGCAGTATTTT.

The CDR3 protein is CASFRTKNTGELFF. CDR3 DNA: TGTGCCAGCTTTAGGACGAAGAACACCGGGGAGCTGTTTTTT. This chain uses TRBV6-5 with TRBJ2-2; D unclear. The germline gives CDR1 MNHEY, CDR2 SVGAGI. CDR3 size: 14 residues. Trimming pared 8 bases from V and 1 base from J, leaving 11 bases between.

The chain is built from TRBV19 and TRBJ2-7; TRBD1 agrees at 9 bases. This CDR3 is 13 amino acids long. The J segment lost 7 bases and the V segment lost 9 bases, leaving 10 bases of the junction unmatched. Germline V gives CDR1 LNHDA, CDR2 SQIVND (reference sequence). CDR3 coding DNA: TGTGCCAGCAGATCGGACAGGGGAATGGAGCAGTACTTC. Translation: CASRSDRGMEQYF.

The V and J genes are TRBV7-2 and TRBJ2-1, with a tentative D call TRBD2 (9 bases). This CDR3 spans 16 amino acids. Germline V gene data show CDR1 as SGHTA and CDR2 as FQGNSA. Trimming removed 4 bases from V and 9 bases from J, with 22 bases in between. The CDR3 DNA follows: TGTGCCAGCAGCTCCCCAGGGGGCGGGAGGGCATTTGAGCAGTTCTTC. The encoded protein is CASSSPGGGRAFEQFF.

This clone was seen a single time. The genes are TRBV28 and TRBJ2-7; 16 positions agree with TRBD2. CDR1 and CDR2 (germline): MDHEN, SYDVKM. The CDR3 spans 18 residues. The ends lost 6 bases at V and 3 bases at J; junction bases unmatched: 11. CDR3 protein: CASRVPGLAGGTDYEQYF. For the CDR3, the DNA is TGTGCCAGCAGAGTCCCGGGACTAGCGGGAGGGACCGACTACGAGCAGTACTTC.

This clone turned up a few times. The sample holds other DNA sequences that translate to the same CDR3. V usage is TRBV9 and J usage is TRBJ2-2; D gene uncertain. The CDR3 runs 12 residues. Trimming left V 2 bases short and J 6 bases short, with 5 bases between. Germline V gene sequence: CDR1 SGDLS, CDR2 YYNGEE. CDR3 sequence: CASSVVAGELFF. CDR3 sequence (DNA): TGTGCCAGCAGCGTGGTCGCCGGGGAGCTGTTTTTT.

The CDR3 spells CSARDNEQFF. CDR3 DNA: TGCAGTGCTAGAGATAATGAGCAGTTCTTC. This chain connects TRBV20-1 to TRBJ2-1; D is ambiguous. Trimming removed 0 bases from V and 7 bases from J, with 1 base in between. CDR1 DFQATT and CDR2 SNEGSKA come from the germline V gene (reference sequence). The CDR3 runs to 10 residues.

The rearrangement uses TRBV5-4 and TRBJ2-1; 13 bases fit TRBD2. CDR3 length: 16 residues. CDR1 is SGHNT, CDR2 YYREEE, per germline (reference sequence). V lost 2 bases to trimming and J lost 3 bases; unmatched junction nucleotides: 2. CDR3 DNA sequence: TGTGCCAGCAGCTTAGGGACTAGCGGGATCTACAATGAGCAGTTCTTC. Translated, it gives CASSLGTSGIYNEQFF.

V usage is TRBV6-1 and J usage is TRBJ2-6; D gene uncertain. Per the germline V gene, CDR1 is MNHNS and CDR2 is SASEGT. The CDR3 has 17 amino acids. The germline V and J ends were trimmed by 4 bases and 0 bases, with 13 bases remaining between them. The CDR3 DNA follows: TGTGCCAGCAGTGTACGGACGGCCGTCTCTGGGGCCAACGTCCTGACTTTC. It translates to CASSVRTAVSGANVLTF.

V is TRBV12-3 or TRBV12-4 and J is TRBJ2-2, with 9 positions matching TRBD2. The CDR3 has 13 residues. Unmatched junction bases numbered 3, after V lost 7 bases and J lost 6 bases. The CDR3 is CASTKRGAGELFF. CDR3 sequence (DNA): TGTGCCAGCACCAAGCGGGGGGCCGGGGAGCTGTTTTTT.

V and J are TRBV25-1 and TRBJ1-4; D uncertain. CDR3 length: 14 amino acids. Trimming cost V 2 bases and J 8 bases, with 12 bases left between them. CDR1 and CDR2 (germline): MGHDK, SYGVNS. The CDR3 bases are TGTGCCAGCAGTGAACAGGCCTTCGGGGAAAAACTGTTTTTT. Translation: CASSEQAFGEKLFF.